This T cell receptor beta chain derives from a study of monozygotic twins with inflammatory bowel disease. Each UMI, carrying a 6-nucleotide sample barcode, came from template switching. TCRdb re-called the 5' RACE reads; one entry per CDR3 protein, DNA not given. In all, the sample yields approximately 380,000 distinct CDR3 sequences. Investigators extracted total RNA from whole blood and did not sort T cells. The CDR3 is made up of 16 amino acids. Germline V gene sequence: CDR1 SGHVS, CDR2 FQNEAQ. On this clonotype: Its antigen remains unknown.

General observations from the study: Separate T cell subtypes could not be resolved from one another. Immunosuppressive treatments differing between patients may have added repertoire variability.

This sequence originates from a human donor with ulcerative colitis or Crohn's disease, or a healthy co-twin of an affected twin (not recorded which). The sequenced sample consisted of blood. The chain joins TRBV7-8 to TRBJ1-5; the TCRdb call, TRBD1, lacks DNA for checking. This chain's CDR3 is CASSLAVTGVNQPQHF.